This T cell receptor (beta chain) was observed in a study of T cells in localized non-small cell lung cancer. The assay was immunoSEQ multiplex PCR, and TCRdb's table has in-frame clones only and misses some. The profile shows about 8,800 clones, about 90% of them singletons. The source material was peripheral blood, sampled before any cancer treatment. This TCR came from a male donor at least 60 years old with stage III squamous cell lung carcinoma.

In DNA, the CDR3 is TGTGCCAGCCTCGACAGGGCCTATGGCTACACCTTC. Amino acids: CASLDRAYGYTF. The J gene is TRBJ1-2, the V gene TRBV27, with 7 bases that match TRBD1. Germline CDR1 and CDR2: MNHEY and SMNVEV (reference sequence). Losses at the gene ends were 8 bases for V and 4 bases for J; bases not matched to a gene: 4. There are 12 residues in the CDR3.